This T cell receptor (beta chain) was sequenced in a study of blood T cell repertoires in COVID-19. Study summary: T cells, B-cell-depleted T cells, or PBMCs provided the cDNA or gDNA that served as material.

The data were produced by immunoSEQ multiplex PCR, yet TCRdb's version contains in-frame clones alone and is incomplete. The table shows about 90,000 clones, with approximately 84% occurring only once. The CDR3 length is 16 residues. Germline V gives CDR1 SGHDT, CDR2 YYEEEE. V lost 0 bases and J lost 4; bases outside the gene matches: 9. The genes are TRBV5-6 and TRBJ2-7, with TRBD1 matching over 8 bases. Sequencing was done on a sample of peripheral blood. The sequence derives from a man between 60 and 75 years old with acute or convalescent COVID-19. The CDR3 DNA follows: TGTGCCAGCAGCTTGGAGGACAGGGTAGAAGCATACGAGCAGTACTTC. Translating gives CASSLEDRVEAYEQYF.